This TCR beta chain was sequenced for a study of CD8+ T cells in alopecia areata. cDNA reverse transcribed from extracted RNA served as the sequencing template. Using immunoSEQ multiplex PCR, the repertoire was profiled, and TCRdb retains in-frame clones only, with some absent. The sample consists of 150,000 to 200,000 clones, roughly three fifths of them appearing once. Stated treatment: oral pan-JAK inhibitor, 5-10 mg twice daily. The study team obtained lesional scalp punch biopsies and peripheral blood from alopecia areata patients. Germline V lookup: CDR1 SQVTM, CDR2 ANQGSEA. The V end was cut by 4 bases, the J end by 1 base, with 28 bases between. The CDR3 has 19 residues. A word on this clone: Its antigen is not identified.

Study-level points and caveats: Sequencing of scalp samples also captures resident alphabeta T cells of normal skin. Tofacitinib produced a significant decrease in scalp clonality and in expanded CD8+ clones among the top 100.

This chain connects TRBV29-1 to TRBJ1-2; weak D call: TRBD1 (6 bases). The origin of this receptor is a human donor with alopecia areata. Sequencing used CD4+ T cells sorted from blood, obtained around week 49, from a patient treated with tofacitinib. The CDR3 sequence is CSVGGVDRSGSGSNYGYTF. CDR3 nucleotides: TGCAGCGTTGGTGGTGTAGACAGGTCTGGGTCGGGCAGTAACTATGGCTACACCTTC. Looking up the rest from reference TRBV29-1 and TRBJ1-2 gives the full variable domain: SAVISQKPSRDICQRGTSLTIQCQVDSQVTMMFWYRQQPGQSLTLIATANQGSEATYESGFVIDKFPISRPNLTFSTLTVSNMSPEDSSIYLCSVGGVDRSGSGSNYGYTFGSGTRLTVV.